This is a list of T cell receptor beta chains from one sample in a study. TCRdb independently ran MiXCR on the RT-PCR reads; one entry per CDR3 protein. Among 550,000 to 750,000 distinct CDR3 sequences listed, 14% were seen once. Sequenced material: memory CD4+ T cells from blood. The receptor source for this set is a female donor in good health, serving as a healthy control. Each CDR3 is given with its conserved first and last residue. Fields, in order: J gene, V gene, D gene, clone size, CDR3 protein, CDR3 DNA. A D gene is named only where the DNA matches it firmly. Clone size is shown for a subset of rows, as once, few, many or a class of expanded clone.

j_call: TRBJ1-3; v_call: TRBV12-3/TRBV12-4; d_call: .; clone_size: .; cdr3_aa: CASSFGRDGNTIYF; cdr3_nt: TGTGCCAGCAGTTTCGGTAGGGACGGGAACACCATATATTTT
j_call: TRBJ2-3; v_call: TRBV5-1; d_call: .; clone_size: few; cdr3_aa: CASSSGLPGDTQYF; cdr3_nt: TGCGCCAGCAGCTCGGGACTCCCGGGGGATACGCAGTATTTT
j_call: TRBJ2-1; v_call: TRBV5-1; d_call: .; clone_size: .; cdr3_aa: CASSQQPRVDNEQFF; cdr3_nt: TGCGCCAGCAGCCAACAGCCGAGGGTGGACAATGAGCAGTTCTTC
j_call: TRBJ2-1; v_call: TRBV7-8; d_call: .; clone_size: .; cdr3_aa: CASSQGGTYNEQFF; cdr3_nt: TGTGCCAGCAGCCAGGGGGGAACCTACAATGAGCAGTTCTTC
j_call: TRBJ2-5; v_call: TRBV28; d_call: TRBD2; clone_size: many; cdr3_aa: CASSPSGTSGRSHQETQYF; cdr3_nt: TGTGCCAGCAGTCCCTCCGGGACTAGCGGGAGGTCGCACCAAGAGACCCAGTACTTC
j_call: TRBJ2-7; v_call: TRBV7-2; d_call: TRBD1; clone_size: many; cdr3_aa: CASSSRDRSYEQYF; cdr3_nt: TGTGCCAGCAGCAGCCGGGACAGATCCTACGAGCAGTACTTC
j_call: TRBJ2-1; v_call: TRBV9; d_call: TRBD2; clone_size: .; cdr3_aa: CASSVAGRLASYNEQFF; cdr3_nt: TGTGCCAGCAGCGTAGCGGGCCGACTAGCATCCTACAATGAGCAGTTCTTC
j_call: TRBJ1-1; v_call: TRBV6-6; d_call: .; clone_size: .; cdr3_aa: CASSSENTEAFF; cdr3_nt: TGTGCCAGCAGTTCAGAGAACACTGAAGCTTTCTTT
j_call: TRBJ2-7; v_call: TRBV6-5; d_call: .; clone_size: many; cdr3_aa: CASSYDGQSSYEQYF; cdr3_nt: TGTGCCAGCAGTTACGATGGGCAGAGCTCCTACGAGCAGTACTTC
j_call: TRBJ2-3; v_call: TRBV5-1; d_call: .; clone_size: .; cdr3_aa: CASSLGDDRDTQYF; cdr3_nt: TGCGCCAGCAGCTTGGGAGACGACAGAGATACGCAGTATTTT
j_call: TRBJ1-5; v_call: TRBV15; d_call: .; clone_size: .; cdr3_aa: CATSLGGRGDNQPQHF; cdr3_nt: TGTGCCACCAGCCTAGGTGGAAGGGGTGACAATCAGCCCCAGCATTTT
j_call: TRBJ2-5; v_call: TRBV6-4; d_call: TRBD1; clone_size: .; cdr3_aa: CASSEGAGGKETQYF; cdr3_nt: TGTGCCAGCAGTGAAGGGGCAGGGGGCAAAGAGACCCAGTACTTC
j_call: TRBJ1-5; v_call: TRBV6-5; d_call: .; clone_size: few; cdr3_aa: CASSYSQGLAQHF; cdr3_nt: TGTGCCAGCAGTTACTCTCAGGGATTGGCCCAGCATTTT
j_call: TRBJ1-3; v_call: TRBV11-2; d_call: .; clone_size: .; cdr3_aa: CASSLKPQGNSGNTIYF; cdr3_nt: TGTGCCAGCAGCTTAAAGCCGCAGGGCAACTCTGGAAACACCATATATTTT
j_call: TRBJ1-1; v_call: TRBV7-2; d_call: TRBD1; clone_size: few; cdr3_aa: CASSLRGQGAAFF; cdr3_nt: TGTGCCAGCAGCTTAAGAGGCCAGGGGGCAGCTTTCTTT
j_call: TRBJ2-5; v_call: TRBV7-9; d_call: .; clone_size: few; cdr3_aa: CASSLVYEGQETQYF; cdr3_nt: TGTGCCAGCAGCTTAGTTTATGAAGGCCAAGAGACCCAGTACTTC
j_call: TRBJ2-1; v_call: TRBV20-1; d_call: .; clone_size: few; cdr3_aa: CSASGDGGYNEQFF; cdr3_nt: TGCAGTGCTAGCGGGGATGGGGGCTACAATGAGCAGTTCTTC
j_call: TRBJ2-1; v_call: TRBV11-2; d_call: .; clone_size: .; cdr3_aa: CASSRTRRTLTEQFF; cdr3_nt: TGTGCCAGCAGCCGGACCCGAAGAACCCTGACGGAGCAGTTCTTC
j_call: TRBJ2-5; v_call: TRBV28; d_call: TRBD2; clone_size: few; cdr3_aa: CASAVAGVGETQYF; cdr3_nt: TGTGCCAGCGCCGTAGCGGGAGTAGGTGAGACCCAGTACTTC
j_call: TRBJ1-5; v_call: TRBV15; d_call: .; clone_size: many; cdr3_aa: CATSVPYQPQHF; cdr3_nt: TGTGCCACCAGCGTCCCTTATCAGCCCCAGCATTTT
j_call: TRBJ1-1; v_call: TRBV7-2; d_call: .; clone_size: .; cdr3_aa: CASSFSISNTEAFF; cdr3_nt: TGTGCCAGCAGCTTTTCCATCTCGAACACTGAAGCTTTCTTT
j_call: TRBJ2-1; v_call: TRBV2; d_call: TRBD1; clone_size: .; cdr3_aa: CASMGQNNEQFF; cdr3_nt: TGTGCCAGCATGGGACAGAACAATGAGCAGTTCTTC
j_call: TRBJ2-3; v_call: TRBV9; d_call: TRBD1; clone_size: .; cdr3_aa: CASSPRQGRGDTQYF; cdr3_nt: TGTGCCAGCAGCCCGAGACAGGGACGTGGGGATACGCAGTATTTT
j_call: TRBJ2-6; v_call: TRBV28; d_call: TRBD1; clone_size: .; cdr3_aa: CASNPGQGLSGANVLTF; cdr3_nt: TGTGCCAGCAATCCCGGACAGGGATTGAGCGGGGCCAACGTCCTGACTTTC
j_call: TRBJ2-1; v_call: TRBV12-3/TRBV12-4; d_call: .; clone_size: few; cdr3_aa: CASSLLVPFF; cdr3_nt: TGTGCCAGCAGTTTACTTGTCCCGTTCTTC
j_call: TRBJ2-1; v_call: TRBV5-1; d_call: .; clone_size: .; cdr3_aa: CASSPEASGQNNEQFF; cdr3_nt: TGCGCCAGCAGCCCAGAGGCCAGCGGGCAAAACAATGAGCAGTTCTTC
j_call: TRBJ2-7; v_call: TRBV6-2/TRBV6-3; d_call: TRBD2; clone_size: few; cdr3_aa: CASTRSLAGVYEQYF; cdr3_nt: TGTGCCAGCACCCGATCCCTAGCGGGTGTCTACGAGCAGTACTTC
j_call: TRBJ2-2; v_call: TRBV4-1; d_call: TRBD2; clone_size: .; cdr3_aa: CASSQVLLAGIPNTGELFF; cdr3_nt: TGCGCCAGCAGCCAAGTCCTCCTAGCGGGAATACCGAACACCGGGGAGCTGTTTTTT
j_call: TRBJ1-1; v_call: TRBV20-1; d_call: TRBD1; clone_size: .; cdr3_aa: CSARGPGQGNTEAFF; cdr3_nt: TGCAGTGCTAGAGGCCCCGGACAGGGAAACACTGAAGCTTTCTTT
j_call: TRBJ2-7; v_call: TRBV5-1; d_call: .; clone_size: few; cdr3_aa: CASSPQKAGEQYF; cdr3_nt: TGCGCCAGCAGCCCACAAAAAGCGGGCGAGCAGTACTTC
j_call: TRBJ2-2; v_call: TRBV11-2; d_call: .; clone_size: few; cdr3_aa: CASSLTGASLAGELFF; cdr3_nt: TGTGCCAGCAGCTTAACCGGGGCAAGTTTGGCCGGGGAGCTGTTTTTT
j_call: TRBJ2-2; v_call: TRBV7-2; d_call: .; clone_size: many; cdr3_aa: CASTPARTNTGELFF; cdr3_nt: TGTGCCAGCACCCCCGCGCGGACGAACACCGGGGAGCTGTTTTTT
j_call: TRBJ2-1; v_call: TRBV6-5; d_call: .; clone_size: many; cdr3_aa: CASSRQNNEQFF; cdr3_nt: TGTGCCAGCAGTCGCCAGAACAATGAGCAGTTCTTC
j_call: TRBJ1-5; v_call: TRBV18; d_call: TRBD1; clone_size: .; cdr3_aa: CASSDGTGGVGNQPQHF; cdr3_nt: TGTGCCAGCTCAGATGGGACAGGGGGCGTTGGCAATCAGCCCCAGCATTTT
j_call: TRBJ1-1; v_call: TRBV27; d_call: .; clone_size: few; cdr3_aa: CASAPGGLVNTEAFF; cdr3_nt: TGTGCCAGCGCCCCGGGGGGGTTGGTGAACACTGAAGCTTTCTTT
j_call: TRBJ2-2; v_call: TRBV20-1; d_call: .; clone_size: .; cdr3_aa: CSARDPLKGLTGELFF; cdr3_nt: TGCAGTGCTAGAGATCCCCTCAAAGGACTAACCGGGGAGCTGTTTTTT
j_call: TRBJ2-7; v_call: TRBV28; d_call: TRBD1; clone_size: .; cdr3_aa: CASSSGQGDSYEQYF; cdr3_nt: TGTGCCAGCAGTTCGGGACAGGGGGATTCCTACGAGCAGTACTTC
j_call: TRBJ2-3; v_call: TRBV9; d_call: TRBD2; clone_size: .; cdr3_aa: CASSVEGLATTQYF; cdr3_nt: TGTGCCAGCAGCGTAGAGGGACTAGCAACTACGCAGTATTTT
j_call: TRBJ1-5; v_call: TRBV28; d_call: .; clone_size: few; cdr3_aa: CASSLLIGGQPQHF; cdr3_nt: TGTGCCAGCAGTTTACTGATTGGTGGTCAGCCCCAGCATTTT
j_call: TRBJ2-7; v_call: TRBV6-5; d_call: TRBD2; clone_size: many; cdr3_aa: CASSTTSGDTYEQYF; cdr3_nt: TGTGCCAGCAGTACCACTAGCGGGGATACCTACGAGCAGTACTTC
j_call: TRBJ1-2; v_call: TRBV30; d_call: .; clone_size: many; cdr3_aa: CAWSGWLGGYTF; cdr3_nt: TGTGCCTGGAGTGGTTGGCTAGGTGGCTACACCTTC
j_call: TRBJ2-1; v_call: TRBV20-1; d_call: .; clone_size: .; cdr3_aa: CSARWTATPNEQFF; cdr3_nt: TGCAGTGCTCGCTGGACCGCTACTCCAAATGAGCAGTTCTTC
j_call: TRBJ2-7; v_call: TRBV11-2; d_call: .; clone_size: .; cdr3_aa: CASSLQIQTYEQYF; cdr3_nt: TGTGCCAGCAGCTTACAAATACAGACCTACGAGCAGTACTTC
j_call: TRBJ2-1; v_call: TRBV9; d_call: TRBD2; clone_size: few; cdr3_aa: CASSHLERDTAYNEQFF; cdr3_nt: TGTGCCAGCAGCCACCTTGAGCGGGATACAGCCTACAATGAGCAGTTCTTC
j_call: TRBJ2-7; v_call: TRBV7-2; d_call: TRBD2; clone_size: many; cdr3_aa: CASSSLAGAVGEQYF; cdr3_nt: TGTGCCAGCAGCAGTCTAGCGGGAGCTGTTGGCGAGCAGTACTTC
j_call: TRBJ2-7; v_call: TRBV29-1; d_call: .; clone_size: many; cdr3_aa: CSVDSQGAPYEQYF; cdr3_nt: TGCAGCGTTGACTCGCAGGGAGCCCCCTACGAGCAGTACTTC
j_call: TRBJ1-2; v_call: TRBV10-3; d_call: .; clone_size: .; cdr3_aa: CAASPGHSTNGYTF; cdr3_nt: TGTGCCGCGAGTCCGGGACACTCAACTAATGGCTACACCTTC
j_call: TRBJ1-2; v_call: TRBV29-1; d_call: .; clone_size: .; cdr3_aa: CSVEDVSGGYGYTF; cdr3_nt: TGCAGCGTTGAAGACGTCTCCGGGGGCTATGGCTACACCTTC
j_call: TRBJ2-1; v_call: TRBV27; d_call: .; clone_size: .; cdr3_aa: CASSLSYTGRPSNEQFF; cdr3_nt: TGTGCCAGCAGTTTATCCTATACAGGGAGGCCGTCCAATGAGCAGTTCTTC
j_call: TRBJ2-5; v_call: TRBV20-1; d_call: .; clone_size: .; cdr3_aa: CSASRPHGGETQYF; cdr3_nt: TGCAGTGCTAGTCGGCCCCACGGAGGAGAGACCCAGTACTTC